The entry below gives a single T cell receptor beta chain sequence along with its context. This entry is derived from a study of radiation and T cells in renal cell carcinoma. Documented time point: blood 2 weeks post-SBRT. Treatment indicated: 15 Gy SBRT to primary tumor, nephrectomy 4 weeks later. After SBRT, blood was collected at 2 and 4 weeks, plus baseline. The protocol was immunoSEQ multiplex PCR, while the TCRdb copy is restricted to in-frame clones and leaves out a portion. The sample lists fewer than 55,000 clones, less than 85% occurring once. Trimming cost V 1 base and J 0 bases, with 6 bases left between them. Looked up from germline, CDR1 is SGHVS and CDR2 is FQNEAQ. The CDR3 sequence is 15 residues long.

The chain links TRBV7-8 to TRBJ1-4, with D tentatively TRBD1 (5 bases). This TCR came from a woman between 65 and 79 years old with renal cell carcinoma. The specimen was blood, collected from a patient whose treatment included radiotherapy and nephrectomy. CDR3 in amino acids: CASSLGDATNEKLFF. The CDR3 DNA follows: TGTGCCAGCAGCTTAGGGGACGCAACTAATGAAAAACTGTTTTTT.